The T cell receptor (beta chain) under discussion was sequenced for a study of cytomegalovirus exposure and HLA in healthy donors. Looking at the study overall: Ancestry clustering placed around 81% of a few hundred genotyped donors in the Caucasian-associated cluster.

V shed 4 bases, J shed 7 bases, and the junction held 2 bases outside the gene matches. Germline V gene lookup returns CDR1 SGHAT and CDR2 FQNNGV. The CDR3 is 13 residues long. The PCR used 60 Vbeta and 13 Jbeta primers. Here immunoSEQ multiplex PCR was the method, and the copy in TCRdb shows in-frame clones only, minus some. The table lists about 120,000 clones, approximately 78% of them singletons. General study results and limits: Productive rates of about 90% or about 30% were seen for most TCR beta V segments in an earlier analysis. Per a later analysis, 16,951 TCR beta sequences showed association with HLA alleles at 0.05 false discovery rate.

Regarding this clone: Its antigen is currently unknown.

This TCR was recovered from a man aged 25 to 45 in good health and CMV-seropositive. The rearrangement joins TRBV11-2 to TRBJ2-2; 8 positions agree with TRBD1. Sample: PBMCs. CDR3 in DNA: TGTGCCAGCAGCTCAGACAGGGGCGGGGAGCTGTTTTTT. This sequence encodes CASSSDRGGELFF. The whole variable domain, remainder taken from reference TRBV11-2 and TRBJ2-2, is EAGVAQSPRYKIIEKRQSVAFWCNPISGHATLYWYQQILGQGPKLLIQFQNNGVVDDSQLPKDRFSAERLKGVDSTLKIQPAKLEDSAVYLCASSSDRGGELFFGEGSRLTVL.